This TCR beta chain emerged from a study of cytomegalovirus exposure and HLA in healthy donors (dated 2017 in TCRdb). For context, the study as a whole: An earlier analysis of approximately 640 of the donors reported approximately 290 Gb of sequence data and 120 million or so unique TCR beta sequences from 150 million to 200 million T cells. An early release covering approximately 600 HLA-typed donors comprised about 310 gigabases of sequencing data and tens of millions of unique TCR sequences. Among the approximately 400 genotyped donors, around 81% belonged to the genetic ancestry cluster associated with self-reported Caucasian donors. Besides the first cohort of more than 650 subjects, a separate validation cohort made up of 95 to 150 different subjects was used. Rather than using new phenotypic data, the later analysis identified candidate immune exposures from TCR beta sequences and from how often those sequences occurred across donors. A few DR-DQ haplotypes were treated as single units for association and clustering because of strong linkage in the cohort. HLA typing included class I and class II loci at four-digit resolution. To predict cytomegalovirus infection status, the study brought together high-throughput TCR immunosequencing, statistical association of individual TCRs with disease status, and machine learning. Donor age, sex, ethnicity and CMV serostatus were collected together with the repertoire data. Among around 400 genotyped donors of the cohort, an average of approximately 240,000 unique TCR beta nucleotide sequences were sequenced per donor, roughly a sixth of them non-productive. The T cell repertoires of 666 subjects were profiled by immunosequencing and related to cytomegalovirus serostatus. Genome-wide SNP genotypes for about 55% of the roughly 670 donors were used in a later genetic analysis, which treated that subset as a discovery cohort. In a later analysis, previously published TCR beta repertoires from some 640 donors were re-analyzed and high-resolution HLA genotyping was added so that TCR occurrence patterns could be studied. Every discovery cohort repertoire had been produced on one sequencing platform. The number of typed donors differed by locus: about 620-640 for A, B, C, DRB1 and DQB1; approximately 540 for DQA1; approximately 600 for DPA1; and roughly 470 for DPB1. The study aimed to test whether signatures of past pathogen exposure could be identified by cataloging public T cell receptors. To decide whether each TCR beta V gene segment behaved as functional or pseudogenic, an earlier analysis of some 600 of the donors relied on high-throughput TCR beta sequencing. Here is what the overall study found, with its caveats: Most CMV-associated TCR beta chains appeared to be HLA-restricted in a later analysis, and the HLA associations seemed to be driven largely by CMV exposure. According to a later analysis, parvovirus B19, influenza, CMV and Epstein-Barr virus appeared linked to several top co-occurrence clusters. Presence/absence analyses assumed roughly uniform sequencing depth across donors, an assumption that may not hold. Some IMGT-functional V segments, including TRBV6-2 and TRBV6-3, could not be told apart with the 87-base-pair reads, so those segments were excluded. In an earlier analysis of around 600 of the donors, most TCR beta V segments appeared in productive rearrangements about 87% or about 30% of the time, broadly matching IMGT annotations. Assigning TCR associations to individual alleles was difficult when HLA alleles, especially DR and DQ, strongly co-occurred. A cluster of highly shared sequence variants was judged likely to represent a technical artifact of the sequencing pipeline. In vitro tests confirmed that a few of the cytomegalovirus-associated TCR beta chains recognize cytomegalovirus antigens. In a later genetic analysis, a missense DCLRE1C variant was associated with V-gene and J-gene trimming of TCR beta chains, and the association was replicated in an independent cohort. In both the original and validation cohorts, the classifier was reported to diagnose cytomegalovirus status with high specificity and sensitivity. The study listed 150 to 200 TCR beta chains as associated with cytomegalovirus. A further reported finding was that TCR beta sequences accurately predicted the HLA-A and HLA-B alleles for most subjects in the first cohort. The only immune exposure information available for the cohort was CMV serostatus. Because counts were too low, roughly 17 rarely observed V segments, including chromosome 9 orphons, were left out of the earlier analysis of approximately 500 of the donors. In a later analysis, HLA-associated TCR beta chains were found to be more clonally expanded and to have lower generation probabilities than equally common non-associated chains. Because HLA typing was unavailable for some donors at each locus, only the typed subset was used in association tests. In a later genetic analysis, fewer N-insertions in productive TCRs were reported among donors in an Asian-associated ancestry cluster than the approximately 710-donor mean. At a false discovery rate of 0.05, a later analysis linked under 20,000 TCR beta sequences to specific HLA alleles. Linkage disequilibrium might explain the correlated functional status among segregating V segments, but an unknown experimental factor could not be excluded. A later analysis found that TCR association rates varied across HLA loci, with DRB1 alleles showing the most associated TCRs and HLA-C alleles the fewest. This cohort had only TCR beta chains sequenced, and the lack of alpha or paired-chain data limited which features could be detected. It was suggested by the authors that the approach could potentially be generalized to other disease states and immunological phenotypes. Most TCR sequences were observed very rarely across donors, whereas some public TCRs were present in many individuals.

Remarks on this clone: Its specific antigen is unknown. The sample holds no much larger clone one base away, and base qualities are not on file.

Library construction relied on the immunoSEQ multiplex PCR assay. The multiplex PCR relied on a mix of 60 forward primers for TCR Vbeta segments and 13 reverse primers for TCR Jbeta segments. A multiplex PCR assay on genomic DNA amplified the CDR3 region of rearranged TCR beta genes. On the Illumina HiSeq System, the amplified TCR beta libraries were sequenced as 87-base-pair reads. The published analysis was carried out like this. A later analysis tallied around 80 million unique TCR beta chains across the 700 or so repertoires, and approximately 12 million of those chains were shared by two or more donors. Raw reads were error-corrected and collapsed into unique sequences by a nearest-neighbor algorithm in which closely related sequences were merged to remove PCR and sequencing errors. V, D and J gene segments were assigned by aligning CDR3 sequences to IMGT reference sequences. For a sequence to be retained, a match of at least six nucleotides was required to both a V gene segment and a J gene segment. Rearrangements were classified as productive when the CDR3 lacked stop codons and remained in frame with V and J, and all other rearrangements were classified as non-productive. Following IMGT convention, CDR3 was defined as the stretch from the second conserved V-encoded cysteine up to the conserved J-encoded phenylalanine. The earlier analysis of about 610 of the donors excluded any sequence lacking an unambiguous match to a single V gene segment. An earlier analysis of some 610 of the donors called V segments functional above 56.7% productive rearrangements and segregating when the between-donor standard deviation exceeded 5%. A statistical classification framework was built to diagnose cytomegalovirus status from the catalog of TCR beta chain sequences. In a later analysis, V and J genes were assigned by comparing TCR nucleotide sequences against IMGT/GENE-DB human TR gene sequences. The TCRdist pipeline was used in a later analysis to assign CDR3 sequences and most-parsimonious VDJ recombination scenarios. In a later analysis, every TCR beta chain was defined by the combination of its CDR3 amino acid sequence and its V-gene family, and reads without a unique V-gene family were dropped. A later analysis removed 592 highly shared, low-generation-probability nucleotide sequences to deal with suspected cross-contamination and a sequencing artifact. In a later analysis, a clonal expansion index was calculated for each public chain from normalized within-repertoire ranks of inferred template counts. In a later analysis, generation probabilities were computed using a VDJ recombination model fitted to out-of-frame rearrangements, and the results were checked against IGoR. Hypergeometric tests were used in a later analysis to score TCR-TCR, TCR-HLA and TCR-CMV co-occurrence, with a repertoire-size bias correction applied to the TCR pairs. To estimate false discovery rates, a later analysis permuted the HLA or CMV assignments 20 times. In a later analysis, co-occurring TCRs were grouped using DBSCAN, with TCRdist sequence similarity added in when clustering inside HLA-allele-positive subsets. Repertoires with fewer than 30,000 or more than 120,000 public chains were left out of co-occurrence clustering, as were four to six repertoires with anomalous nucleotide sharing. TCRdb limited this immuneACCESS table to in-frame rearrangements with V and J called. A share of clones is missing; checked studies link under half to unresolved V genes, and the rest is unexplained. From that table come the V and J calls and clone size; the DNA was used to work out D and trimming. The sample table records more than 100,000 clones; around three quarters of these occur just once. Approximately 3.7% of the sample is in the top ten clones.

For this chain, trimming is 4 bases at the V end and 4 bases at the J end, and the number of junction bases without a gene match is 3. Inclusive of the bounding cysteine and phenylalanine, the CDR3 is 12 residues long. Left in the record is the CDR3 DNA by itself, 36 bases read in frame from the first base. The germline V gene (reference sequence) provides CDR1 GTSNPN and CDR2 SVGIG. The cohort consisted of 600 or so healthy bone marrow donors. At the time of sampling, every cohort member was nominally healthy, though immune exposures that went unrecorded were likely present. Of the 600 to 750 cohort members, 289 had a positive CMV serostatus and just over 350 had a negative one, while no CMV serostatus was recorded for the donor. Every donor gave a peripheral blood sample, and the peripheral blood mononuclear cells from that sample were used for TCR beta sequencing. The Qiagen DNeasy Blood Extraction Kit was used to extract genomic DNA from the blood cell samples.

Source material: PBMCs. The chain uses TRBV30 and TRBJ1-2; TRBD1 agrees with 7 junctional bases. This TCR was recovered from a human donor in good health. Read as DNA, the sequence is TGTGCCTGGATTAGGGGGCGCTATGGCTACACCTTC. It specifies CAWIRGRYGYTF.